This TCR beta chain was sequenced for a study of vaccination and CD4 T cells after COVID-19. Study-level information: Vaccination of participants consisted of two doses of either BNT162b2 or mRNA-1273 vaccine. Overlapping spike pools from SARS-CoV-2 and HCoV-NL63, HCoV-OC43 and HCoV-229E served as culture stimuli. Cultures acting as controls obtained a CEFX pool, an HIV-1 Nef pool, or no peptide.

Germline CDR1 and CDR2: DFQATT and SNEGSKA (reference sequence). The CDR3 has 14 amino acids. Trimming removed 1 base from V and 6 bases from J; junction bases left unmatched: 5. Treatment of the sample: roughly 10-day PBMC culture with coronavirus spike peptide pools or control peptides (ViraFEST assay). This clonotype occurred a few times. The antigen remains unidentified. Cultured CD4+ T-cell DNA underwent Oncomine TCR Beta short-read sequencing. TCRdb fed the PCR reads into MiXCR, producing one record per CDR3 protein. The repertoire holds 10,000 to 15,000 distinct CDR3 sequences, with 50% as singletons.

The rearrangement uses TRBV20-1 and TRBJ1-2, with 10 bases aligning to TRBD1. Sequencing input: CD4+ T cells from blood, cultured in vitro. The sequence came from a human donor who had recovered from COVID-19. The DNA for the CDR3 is TGCAGTGCTAGAGCTACCGGGACAGGGGATGGCTACACCTTC. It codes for CSARATGTGDGYTF.